This T cell receptor beta chain was recorded in a study of blood T cell repertoires in COVID-19. There are 15 residues in the CDR3. The germline CDR1 and CDR2 sequences are MNHEY and SVGAGI. The trim removed 6 bases at V and 5 bases at J, leaving 10 bases unmatched. Assay: immunoSEQ multiplex PCR; the TCRdb copy retains only in-frame clones and omits some. The sample shows about 210,000 clones, more than 70% of them seen only once. The sequencing sample was made of PBMCs or T cells enriched from blood (not recorded which). The source of this sequence is a man aged 25 to 40 with acute COVID-19. The genes are TRBV6-5 and TRBJ1-5; 7 bases match TRBD1. This CDR3 is CASSPGQTTHQPQHF. DNA for the CDR3: TGTGCCAGCAGCCCGGGACAGACTACTCATCAGCCCCAGCATTTT.